These T cell receptor beta chains were read from a single sample in a study of relationships among human T cell subsets. TCRdb reprocessed the multiplex PCR reads with MiXCR, giving one entry per CDR3 protein. The data show fewer than 15,000 distinct CDR3 sequences, 60% seen once. The material sequenced was Tregs sorted from blood. These receptors all stem from a man aged 35 to 55 in good health. CDR3s include the opening cysteine and the closing phenylalanine or tryptophan. D genes are given only for firm matches. Clone size appears in some rows only: once, few, many, or a class for an expanded clone.

TRBV11-3,NA,NA,TRBJ2-2,TGTGCCAGCAGCTTACGGGGGGCATCCAACACCGGGGAGCTGTTTTTT,CASSLRGASNTGELFF
TRBV11-2,NA,NA,TRBJ2-3,TGTGCCAGCAGCTTAAACCCTGGGTCGACAGATACGCAGTATTTT,CASSLNPGSTDTQYF
TRBV12-5,NA,few,TRBJ2-1,TGTGCTAGTGCCCCCGGGTACCCTTACAATGAGCAGTTCTTC,CASAPGYPYNEQFF
TRBV5-1,TRBD2,few,TRBJ2-1,TGCGCCAGCAGCCCAGGTACTAGCGGGTACAATGAGCAGTTCTTC,CASSPGTSGYNEQFF
TRBV30,TRBD1,NA,TRBJ1-2,TGTGCCTGGAGTCCCTACAGGGGGTACGTCGGTGGCTACACCTTC,CAWSPYRGYVGGYTF
TRBV30,TRBD1,NA,TRBJ1-5,TGTGCCCTGAGTACGGGACAGGGCAATCAGCCCCAGCATTTT,CALSTGQGNQPQHF
TRBV5-1,TRBD1,NA,TRBJ2-7,TGCGCCAGCAGCTTGGACGGGACAGAAAAATCCTACGAGCAGTACTTC,CASSLDGTEKSYEQYF
TRBV2,TRBD1,NA,TRBJ2-5,TGTGCCAGCAGTAGGGACAGCCGAGAGACCCAGTACTTC,CASSRDSRETQYF
TRBV28,TRBD1,NA,TRBJ1-2,TGTGCCAGCGTACGACAGGGAAACTATGGCTACACCTTC,CASVRQGNYGYTF
TRBV20-1,NA,NA,TRBJ1-1,TGCAGTGCTAGAGATCGACAACAGACAAACACTGAAGCTTTCTTT,CSARDRQQTNTEAFF
TRBV28,NA,few,TRBJ1-2,TGTGCCAGCAGCTCTCCTGCTAGTAATGGCTACACCTTC,CASSSPASNGYTF
TRBV6-6,TRBD1,few,TRBJ2-1,TGTGCCAGCACCTCTCCAGACAGGGGGAATAATGAGCAGTTCTTC,CASTSPDRGNNEQFF
TRBV12-3/TRBV12-4,TRBD1,few,TRBJ2-1,TGTGCCAGCAGTCCAAGAACAGGGGGAAATGAGCAGTTCTTC,CASSPRTGGNEQFF
TRBV28,NA,NA,TRBJ2-1,TGTGCCAGCAGTCCGCCGGAGCGCCCCCTTAAGCAGTTCTTC,CASSPPERPLKQFF
TRBV5-1,TRBD1,NA,TRBJ2-3,TGCGCCAGCAGCATGGACAGGCTCACAGATACGCAGTATTTT,CASSMDRLTDTQYF
TRBV14,NA,NA,TRBJ2-1,TGTGCCAGCAGCCAAGCGATAGGGGGGAATGAGCAGTTCTTC,CASSQAIGGNEQFF
TRBV5-1,NA,NA,TRBJ1-1,TGCGCCAGCAGCTGGTCCGGGCTGCAAACCCGACCGAACACTGAAGCTTTCTTT,CASSWSGLQTRPNTEAFF
TRBV4-1,NA,NA,TRBJ2-3,TGCGCCAGCAGTCTCGCCCGGGGGAGATCTCACACAGATACGCAGTATTTT,CASSLARGRSHTDTQYF
TRBV7-9,NA,NA,TRBJ2-1,TGTGCCAGCAGCTTTCGGGAGAGAAACAATGAGCAGTTCTTC,CASSFRERNNEQFF
TRBV4-1,NA,NA,TRBJ1-1,TGCGCCAGCAGCCTGGGACGGATCTCCATGAACACTGAAGCTTTCTTT,CASSLGRISMNTEAFF
TRBV28,NA,NA,TRBJ2-7,TGTGCCAGCAGCCCTACTGCGCAGGCAGGGCTCTACGAGCAGTACTTC,CASSPTAQAGLYEQYF
TRBV28,NA,NA,TRBJ2-7,TGTGCCAGCAGCCACCAATACGAGCAGTACTTC,CASSHQYEQYF
TRBV4-2,TRBD2,few,TRBJ2-3,TGTGCCAGCAGCCAAGAAGGGCGGGGGTCAGATACGCAGTATTTT,CASSQEGRGSDTQYF
TRBV30,NA,NA,TRBJ1-1,TGTGCCTGGAGTCTCCCCAGGGCTGAAGCTTTCTTT,CAWSLPRAEAFF
TRBV30,NA,few,TRBJ2-3,TGTGCCTGGAGTGTAGGTGGGGGTGGAGATACGCAGTATTTT,CAWSVGGGGDTQYF
TRBV5-1,TRBD2,NA,TRBJ2-3,TGCGCCAGCAGCTTGATGGGTACTAGCGGGAGCACAGATACGCAGTATTTT,CASSLMGTSGSTDTQYF
TRBV2,NA,NA,TRBJ1-1,TGTGCCAGCATTCGAATCCCTGACACTGAAGCTTTCTTT,CASIRIPDTEAFF
TRBV5-1,TRBD2,NA,TRBJ2-3,TGCGCCAGCAGCCCTGGGACTAGCGGGGACTTCACAGATACGCAGTATTTT,CASSPGTSGDFTDTQYF
TRBV4-1,NA,few,TRBJ2-3,TGCGCCAGCAGCCAATACTTCGGAGGACTACCACGCACAGATACGCAGTATTTT,CASSQYFGGLPRTDTQYF
TRBV11-2,NA,NA,TRBJ2-1,TGTGCCAGCAGCTTTGGAGTTGAGCAGTTCTTC,CASSFGVEQFF
TRBV28,NA,NA,TRBJ2-7,TGTGCCAGCAGTTTATCGCAGGGGGGGAACTACGAGCAGTACTTC,CASSLSQGGNYEQYF
TRBV12-3/TRBV12-4,NA,NA,TRBJ1-5,TGTGCCAGCCGTGGACGGTTCAATCAGCCCCAGCATTTT,CASRGRFNQPQHF
TRBV7-9,NA,medium-sized,TRBJ2-3,TGTGCCAGCAGGGGGCGTCGCGCAGATACGCAGTATTTT,CASRGRRADTQYF
TRBV5-5,NA,NA,TRBJ2-5,TGTGCCAGCGGTGGAGCGGACTTCCAAGAGACCCAGTACTTC,CASGGADFQETQYF
TRBV10-1,NA,NA,TRBJ2-3,TGCGCCAGCAGTGAGTCCGGGCTTCTCCGGGGAGTCACAGATACGCAGTATTTT,CASSESGLLRGVTDTQYF
TRBV7-9,NA,NA,TRBJ1-2,TGTGCCAGCAGCCCAGGGAGTGGCTACACCTTC,CASSPGSGYTF
TRBV11-2,NA,NA,TRBJ1-5,TGTGCCAGCGGCCTCAGGGTTGACGGAAGGAATCAGCCCCAGCATTTT,CASGLRVDGRNQPQHF
TRBV12-3/TRBV12-4,NA,NA,TRBJ2-1,TGTGCCAGCAGGGTGGGGGAGACAGGAGGCAATGAGCAGTTCTTC,CASRVGETGGNEQFF
TRBV4-1,NA,few,TRBJ1-6,TGCGCCAGCAGCCTTGACCGGAGGAATTCACCCCTCCACTTT,CASSLDRRNSPLHF
TRBV28,NA,few,TRBJ2-5,TGTGCCAGCAGTTTAAGCGACCGCCATGGGACCCAGTACTTC,CASSLSDRHGTQYF
TRBV5-1,TRBD1,NA,TRBJ2-7,TGCGCCAGCAGCTTTAGGACAGGGCGGGAGCAGTACTTC,CASSFRTGREQYF
TRBV29-1,TRBD2,NA,TRBJ2-1,TGCAGCGTCAAACTAGCGGTAGGGTACAATGAGCAGTTCTTC,CSVKLAVGYNEQFF
TRBV6-5,NA,few,TRBJ2-3,NA,CASSSSTGTEVDTQYF
TRBV20-1,NA,few,TRBJ1-5,TGCAGTGCCGCGGGAAGGTTGGACCAGCCCCAGCATTTT,CSAAGRLDQPQHF
TRBV12-3/TRBV12-4,NA,NA,TRBJ2-6,TGTGCCAGCAGCTTAGTTCTGGGGTTCGGAGGGGCCAACGTCCTGACTTTC,CASSLVLGFGGANVLTF
TRBV6-4,NA,few,TRBJ2-1,TGTGCCAGCTCCTACCCCGGGGCCAACTACAATGAGCAGTTCTTC,CASSYPGANYNEQFF
TRBV10-2,NA,NA,TRBJ1-5,TGTGCCAGCAGTTTATCCGGGACATCCAATCAGCCCCAGCATTTT,CASSLSGTSNQPQHF
TRBV14,NA,NA,TRBJ1-2,TGTGCCAGCAGCCAAGAAGGCGGGCATGGCTACACCTTC,CASSQEGGHGYTF
TRBV5-6,NA,NA,TRBJ1-1,TGTGCCAGCAGCTTGAGTGGACGGGCTTTCTTT,CASSLSGRAFF
TRBV4-1,NA,NA,TRBJ1-1,TGCGCCAGCAGACGGATTATGAACACTGAAGCTTTCTTT,CASRRIMNTEAFF
TRBV2,NA,NA,TRBJ1-1,TGTGCCGGCAGACTACAGGGAATCGGAATGAACACTGAAGCTTTCTTT,CAGRLQGIGMNTEAFF
TRBV30,NA,NA,TRBJ2-7,TGTGCCTGGAGCCTCGAGCGTAGCTCCTACGAGCAGTACTTC,CAWSLERSSYEQYF
TRBV19,TRBD1,NA,TRBJ2-1,TGTGCCAGCAGGAAGACCGGGACAGCTAAGACCAATGAGCAGTTCTTC,CASRKTGTAKTNEQFF
TRBV6-6,TRBD1,NA,TRBJ2-5,TGTGCCAGCAGCCCTCGGACAGGGGGTTTGGAGACCCAGTACTTC,CASSPRTGGLETQYF
TRBV4-2,NA,NA,TRBJ1-2,TGTGCCAGCAGCCAAGATAAGCAGTATGGCTACACCTTC,CASSQDKQYGYTF